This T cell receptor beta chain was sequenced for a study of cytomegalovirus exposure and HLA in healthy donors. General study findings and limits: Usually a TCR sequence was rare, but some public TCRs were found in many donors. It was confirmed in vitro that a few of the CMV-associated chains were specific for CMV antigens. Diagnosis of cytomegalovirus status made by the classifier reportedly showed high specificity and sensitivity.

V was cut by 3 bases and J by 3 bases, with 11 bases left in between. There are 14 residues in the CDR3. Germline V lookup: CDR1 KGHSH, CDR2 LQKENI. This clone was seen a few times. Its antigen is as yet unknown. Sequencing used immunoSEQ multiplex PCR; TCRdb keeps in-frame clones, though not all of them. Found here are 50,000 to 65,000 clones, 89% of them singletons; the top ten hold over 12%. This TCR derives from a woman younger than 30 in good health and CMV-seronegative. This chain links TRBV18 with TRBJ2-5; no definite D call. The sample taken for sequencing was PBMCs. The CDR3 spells CASSPRPAEETQYF. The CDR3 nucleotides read TGTGCCAGCTCACCCCGTCCTGCAGAAGAGACCCAGTACTTC.